The next 17 T cell receptor beta chains were all read from a single sample in a study of identifying expanded T cells in peripheral blood. Data came from immunoSEQ multiplex PCR; TCRdb stores just in-frame clones and leaves some out. Counted here are 95,000 or so clones, approximately 83% occurring once; the ten biggest clones make up 5.6%. Sequencing input: blood. These receptors all come from a person between 18 and 70 years old in good health.

This rearrangement joins TRBV5-1 to TRBJ1-4; a possible D gene is TRBD1 (5 bases). CDR1 SGHRS and CDR2 YFSETQ come from the germline V gene. V gave up 2 bases and J gave up 8 bases, with 16 bases separating them. The CDR3 is made up of 15 amino acids. The CDR3 bases are TGCGCCAGCAGCTTAGAGTTCAGGGTCGAGGAAAAACTGTTTTTT. It yields the protein CASSLEFRVEEKLFF.

This clone was observed once. The chain carries TRBV7-2 and TRBJ2-3, with D possibly matching TRBD2 (7 bases). The CDR3 covers 16 residues. Germline V gene lookup returns CDR1 SGHTA and CDR2 FQGNSA. Trimming stripped 5 bases from V and 4 bases from J, with 19 bases between. The DNA for the CDR3 is TGTGCCAGCAGCCGAGCGGGACACACTAATTCAGATACGCAGTATTTT. Translated: CASSRAGHTNSDTQYF.

V usage is TRBV4-3 and J usage is TRBJ1-5, with D possibly TRBD1 on 6 matching bases. The CDR3 runs to 15 residues. Germline V gene data show CDR1 as LGHNA and CDR2 as YSLEER. V lost 2 bases and J lost 6, with 14 bases in between. Here the CDR3 reads CASSQLPGVPQPQHF. As DNA, the CDR3 is TGCGCCAGCAGCCAACTCCCAGGGGTCCCTCAGCCCCAGCATTTT.

The chain links TRBV7-8 to TRBJ2-7, with D uncertain. Deletions cut 6 bases from V and 2 bases from J, with 20 bases between. The CDR3 has 16 residues. Germline V gene data show CDR1 as SGHVS and CDR2 as FQNEAQ. CDR3: CASSNMAGQATYEQYF. Written as DNA, the CDR3 is TGTGCCAGCAGTAATATGGCTGGGCAGGCTACCTACGAGCAGTACTTC. The whole variable domain, remainder taken from reference TRBV7-8 and TRBJ2-7, is GAGVSQSPRYKVAKRGQDVALRCDPISGHVSLFWYQQALGQGPEFLTYFQNEAQLDKSGLPSDRFFAERPEGSVSTLKIQRTQQEDSAVYLCASSNMAGQATYEQYFGPGTRLTVT.

Only a few counts were recorded for this clone. The genes are TRBV5-4 and TRBJ1-1; D unresolved. CDR1 and CDR2 (germline): SGHNT, YYREEE (reference sequence). The CDR3 loop spans 12 amino acids. V lost 1 base, J lost 10 bases, and 11 bases lay in between. CDR3 protein: CASSLQQLGAFF. DNA for the CDR3: TGTGCCAGCAGCTTGCAACAGTTGGGAGCTTTCTTT.

The chain employs TRBV6-5 and TRBJ2-4; D may be TRBD1 (6 bases). This CDR3 has 13 residues. The V gene's germline CDR1 is MNHEY and CDR2 SVGAGI. V lost 6 bases and J 6 bases, leaving 12 bases between the germline ends. The DNA of the CDR3 is TGTGCCAGCAGCTCGGACAGTCTAAACATTCAGTACTTC. This gives the protein CASSSDSLNIQYF.

The chain employs TRBV6-5 and TRBJ2-7; D is unresolved. Germline V lookup: CDR1 MNHEY, CDR2 SVGAGI. V was clipped by 2 bases and J by 4 bases, with 9 bases between them. The CDR3 runs 13 residues. CDR3 amino acids: CASSYDGPYEQYF. The CDR3 DNA reads TGTGCCAGCAGTTACGATGGGCCTTACGAGCAGTACTTC.

This chain uses TRBV2 with TRBJ1-1; D not resolved. The CDR3 is 14 residues long. Per germline, CDR1 SNHLY and CDR2 FYNNEI. Trimming took off 8 bases at V and 4 bases at J, with 17 bases between the two ends. The CDR3 DNA sequence: TGTGCCAGCTACATTTATCAGTTGGTCACTGAAGCTTTCTTT. Its protein product is CASYIYQLVTEAFF.

This chain connects TRBV7-9 to TRBJ1-1; D is uncertain. The CDR3 is 15 residues long. The V end was cut by 3 bases, the J end by 1 base, with 12 bases between. CDR1 is SEHNR, CDR2 FQNEAQ, per germline (reference sequence). The CDR3 coding sequence is TGTGCCAGCAGCTTGCGCGTCGGATCGAACACTGAAGCTTTCTTT. This gives the protein CASSLRVGSNTEAFF. Full variable domain (missing parts from reference TRBV7-9 and TRBJ1-1): DTGVSQNPRHKITKRGQNVTFRCDPISEHNRLYWYRQTLGQGPEFLTYFQNEAQLEKSRLLSDRFSAERPKGSFSTLEIQRTEQGDSAMYLCASSLRVGSNTEAFFGQGTRLTVV.

This sequence joins TRBV7-2 and TRBJ2-3; unclear D gene. The CDR3 sequence is 14 residues long. Per germline, CDR1 SGHTA and CDR2 FQGNSA. The V end lost 3 bases, the J end lost 3 bases, and 10 bases lay between the germline ends. The CDR3 is CASSFFPDTDTQYF. CDR3 sequence (DNA): TGTGCCAGCAGCTTTTTCCCCGATACAGATACGCAGTATTTT.

Details on this clone: Additional DNA sequences in this sample encode the identical CDR3. V is TRBV19 and J is TRBJ1-1; D unclear. In germline, CDR1 is LNHDA, CDR2 SQIVND (reference sequence). The ends were cut back, 3 bases at V and 0 bases at J, with 14 bases in the middle. The CDR3 totals 16 residues. This chain's CDR3 is CASSIWAGDMNTEAFF. CDR3 nucleotides: TGTGCCAGTAGTATCTGGGCAGGTGACATGAACACTGAAGCTTTCTTT.

V is TRBV4-1 and J is TRBJ2-5; 8 bases are a match to TRBD2. Germline CDR1 is MGHRA and CDR2 is YSYEKL. The CDR3 contains 16 residues. The trim removed 0 bases at V and 5 bases at J, leaving 8 bases unmatched. The CDR3 is CASSQESRGVRETQYF. The CDR3 DNA sequence: TGCGCCAGCAGCCAAGAATCGCGGGGGGTACGGGAGACCCAGTACTTC.

The V and J genes are TRBV6-1 and TRBJ1-2; TRBD1 aligns across 8 bases. Germline CDR1 reads MNHNS; CDR2 reads SASEGT. The ends lost 10 bases at V and 8 bases at J; junction bases unmatched: 18. This CDR3 is 15 amino acids long. The CDR3 DNA is TGTGCCACCCAAAATGTGGGACAGGCTCTGATCGGCTACACCTTC. This encodes CATQNVGQALIGYTF.

The gene calls are TRBV21-1 and TRBJ1-1; TRBD1, the D gene given by the table, was not confirmed from the DNA. TRBV21-1 is tagged as a pseudogene. This CDR3 has 16 amino acids. CDR3 amino acids: CASPNRQGSFKTEAFF. DNA for the CDR3: TGTGCCAGCCCGAACAGACAGGGAAGCTTTAAGACTGAAGCTTTCTTT.

The chain has TRBV27 and TRBJ2-3; maybe TRBD2 (5 bases). Germline V gene sequence: CDR1 MNHEY, CDR2 SMNVEV (reference sequence). The CDR3 has 16 amino acids. V lost 2 bases and J lost 6, with 18 bases in between. Here the CDR3 reads CASSLPVLGSMDTQYF. DNA for the CDR3: TGTGCCAGCAGTTTACCGGTACTAGGGTCGATGGATACGCAGTATTTT.

This clone was observed once. The chain joins TRBV30 to TRBJ2-6; D uncertain. V gave up 5 bases and J gave up 0 bases, with 5 bases separating them. Germline V CDR1 and CDR2: GTSNPN, SVGIG (reference sequence). The CDR3 runs to 13 residues. CDR3 sequence reads: CAWRNSGANVLTF. CDR3 bases: TGTGCCTGGCGCAACTCTGGGGCCAACGTCCTGACTTTC.

V and J are TRBV7-7 and TRBJ2-5; D possibly corresponds to TRBD2 (5 bases). Trimming stripped 5 bases from V and 1 base from J, with 11 bases between. The germline V gene encodes CDR1 SSHAT and CDR2 FNYEAQ (reference sequence). The CDR3 loop spans 14 amino acids. CDR3 bases: TGTGCCAGCAGCCCCGCCGGACTCCAAGAGACCCAGTACTTC. Translated: CASSPAGLQETQYF.